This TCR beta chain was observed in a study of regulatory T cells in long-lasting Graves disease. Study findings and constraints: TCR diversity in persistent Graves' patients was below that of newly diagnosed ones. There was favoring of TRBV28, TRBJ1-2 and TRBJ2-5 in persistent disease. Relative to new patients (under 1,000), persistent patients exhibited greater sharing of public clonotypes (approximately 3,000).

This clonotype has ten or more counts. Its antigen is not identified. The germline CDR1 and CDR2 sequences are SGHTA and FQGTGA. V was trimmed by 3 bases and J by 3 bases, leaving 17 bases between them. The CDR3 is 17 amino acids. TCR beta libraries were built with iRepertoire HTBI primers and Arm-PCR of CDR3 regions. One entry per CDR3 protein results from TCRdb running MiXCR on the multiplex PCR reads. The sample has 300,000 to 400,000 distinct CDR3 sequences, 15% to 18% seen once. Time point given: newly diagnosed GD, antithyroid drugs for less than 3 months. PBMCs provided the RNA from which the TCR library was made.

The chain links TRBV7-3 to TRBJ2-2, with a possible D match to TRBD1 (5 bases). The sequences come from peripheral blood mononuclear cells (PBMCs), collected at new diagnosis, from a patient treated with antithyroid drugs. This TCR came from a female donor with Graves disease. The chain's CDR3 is CASSFYGASPYTGELFF. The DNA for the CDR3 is TGTGCCAGCAGCTTTTATGGGGCCTCGCCATACACCGGGGAGCTGTTTTTT.